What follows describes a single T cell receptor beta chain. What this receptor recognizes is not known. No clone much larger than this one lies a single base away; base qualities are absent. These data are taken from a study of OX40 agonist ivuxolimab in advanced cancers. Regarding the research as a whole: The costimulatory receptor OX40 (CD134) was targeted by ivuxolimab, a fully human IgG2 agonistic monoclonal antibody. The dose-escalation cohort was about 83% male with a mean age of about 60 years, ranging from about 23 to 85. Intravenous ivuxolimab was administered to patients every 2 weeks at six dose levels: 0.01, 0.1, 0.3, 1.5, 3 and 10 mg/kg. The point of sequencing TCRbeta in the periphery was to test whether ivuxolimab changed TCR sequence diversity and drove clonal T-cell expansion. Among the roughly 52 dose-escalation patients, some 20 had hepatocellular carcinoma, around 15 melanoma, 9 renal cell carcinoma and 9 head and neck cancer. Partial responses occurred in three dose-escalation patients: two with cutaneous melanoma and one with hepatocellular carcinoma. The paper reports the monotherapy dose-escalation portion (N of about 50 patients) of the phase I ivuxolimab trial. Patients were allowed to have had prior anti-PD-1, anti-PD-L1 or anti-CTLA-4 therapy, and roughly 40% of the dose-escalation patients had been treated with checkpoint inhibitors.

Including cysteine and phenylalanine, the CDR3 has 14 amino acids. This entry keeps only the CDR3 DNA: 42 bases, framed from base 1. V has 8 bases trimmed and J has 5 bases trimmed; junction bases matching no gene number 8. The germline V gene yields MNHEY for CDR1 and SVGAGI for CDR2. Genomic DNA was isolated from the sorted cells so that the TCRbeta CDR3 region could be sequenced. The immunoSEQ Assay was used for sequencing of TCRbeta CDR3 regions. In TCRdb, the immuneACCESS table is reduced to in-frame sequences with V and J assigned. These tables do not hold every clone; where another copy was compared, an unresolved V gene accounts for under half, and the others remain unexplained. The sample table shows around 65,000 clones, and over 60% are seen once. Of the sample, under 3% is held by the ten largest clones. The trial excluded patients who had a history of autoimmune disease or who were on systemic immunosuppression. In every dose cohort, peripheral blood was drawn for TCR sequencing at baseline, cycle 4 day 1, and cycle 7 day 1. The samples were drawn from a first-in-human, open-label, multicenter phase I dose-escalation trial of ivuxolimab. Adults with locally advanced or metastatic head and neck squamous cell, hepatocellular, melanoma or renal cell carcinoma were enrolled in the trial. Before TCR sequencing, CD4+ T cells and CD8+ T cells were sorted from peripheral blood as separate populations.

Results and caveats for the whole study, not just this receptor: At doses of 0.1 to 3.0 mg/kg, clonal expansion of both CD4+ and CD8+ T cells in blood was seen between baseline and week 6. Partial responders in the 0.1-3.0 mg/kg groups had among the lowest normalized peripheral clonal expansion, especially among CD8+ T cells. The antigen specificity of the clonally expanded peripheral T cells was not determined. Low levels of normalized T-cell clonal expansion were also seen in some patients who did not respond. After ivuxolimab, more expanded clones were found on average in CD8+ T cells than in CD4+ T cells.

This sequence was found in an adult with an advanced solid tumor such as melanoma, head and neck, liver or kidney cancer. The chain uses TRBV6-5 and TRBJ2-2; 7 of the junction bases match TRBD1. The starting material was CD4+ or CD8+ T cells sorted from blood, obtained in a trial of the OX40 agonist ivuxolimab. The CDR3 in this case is CASQRGTETGELFF. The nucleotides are TGTGCCAGCCAAAGGGGGACAGAAACCGGGGAGCTGTTTTTT.